This T cell receptor (beta chain) was recovered during a study of HIV-infected patients and healthy controls. Study-wide findings and caveats: Compared with controls, mean Gini indices were significantly raised in HIV-infected repertoires, possibly indicating oligoclonality. No HLA typing of donors was done in this study.

No cell fractionation was done, so the repertoire covers all unsorted peripheral blood T cells. Reverse transcription used 500 to 550 ng RNA and constant-region primers for alpha and beta. Separate chain-specific third strand synthesis with multiplexing indices produced the alpha and beta libraries. A 12-nucleotide barcode per molecule came from two concatenated random hexamers added pre-amplification. From the 5' RACE reads, TCRdb called clonotypes with MiXCR, one entry per CDR3 protein. The top ten clones hold 6% to 7% of a sample with 18,000 or so distinct CDR3 sequences, approximately 9.1% of them seen once. In the case of this clonotype: Antigen specificity is unknown. One junction end does not reproduce the germline sequence, and a read error may be involved.

Germline CDR1 is SEHNR and CDR2 is FQNEAQ (reference sequence). The CDR3 consists of 17 residues. The chain couples TRBV7-9 to TRBJ1-4; perhaps TRBD1 as D (5 bases). The TCR originated in an adult in good health. The sequenced sample was blood. The CDR3 reads CASSSTRAGSNNEKPFF. The CDR3 coding sequence is TGTGCCAGCAGCTCGACAAGGGCAGGGTCGAATAATGAAAAACCGTTTTTT. Looking up the rest from reference TRBV7-9 and TRBJ1-4 gives the full variable domain: DTGVSQNPRHKITKRGQNVTFRCDPISEHNRLYWYRQTLGQGPEFLTYFQNEAQLEKSRLLSDRFSAERPKGSFSTLEIQRTEQGDSAMYLCASSSTRAGSNNEKPFFGSGTQLSVL.